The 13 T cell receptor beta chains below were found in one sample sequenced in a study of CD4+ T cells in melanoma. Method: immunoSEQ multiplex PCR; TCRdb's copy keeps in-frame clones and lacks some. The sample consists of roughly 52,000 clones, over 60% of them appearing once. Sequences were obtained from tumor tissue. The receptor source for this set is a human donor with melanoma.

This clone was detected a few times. The CDR3 protein is CASSHHAGTSGGNEQFF. The CDR3 coding sequence is TGCGCCAGCAGCCACCATGCCGGGACTAGCGGGGGGAATGAGCAGTTCTTC. The V and J genes are TRBV5-1 and TRBJ2-1; 15 positions match TRBD2. Per germline, CDR1 SGHRS and CDR2 YFSETQ. J lost 7 bases, V lost 4 bases, and 9 bases had no gene match. The CDR3 covers 17 residues.

CDR3 amino acids: CAIKSADFYEQYF. The DNA for the CDR3 is TGTGCCATCAAGAGTGCGGACTTCTACGAGCAGTACTTC. This chain connects TRBV10-3 to TRBJ2-7, with D possibly matching TRBD2 (5 bases). The V end lost 7 bases, the J end lost 3 bases, and 13 bases lay between the germline ends. This CDR3 region has 13 residues. From germline, CDR1 is ENHRY and CDR2 SYGVKD.

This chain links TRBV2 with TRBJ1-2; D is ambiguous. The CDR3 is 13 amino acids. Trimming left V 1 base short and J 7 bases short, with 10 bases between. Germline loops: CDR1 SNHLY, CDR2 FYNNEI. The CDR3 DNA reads TGTGCCAGCAGTGAAGAACAGAGGTTTGGCTACACCTTC. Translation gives CASSEEQRFGYTF.

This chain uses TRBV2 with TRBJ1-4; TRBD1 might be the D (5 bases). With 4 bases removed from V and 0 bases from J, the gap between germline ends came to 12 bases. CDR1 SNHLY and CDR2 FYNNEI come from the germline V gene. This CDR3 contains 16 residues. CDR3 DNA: TGTGCCAGCAGTGGGGGCCAGACTTCAACTAATGAAAAACTGTTTTTT. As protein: CASSGGQTSTNEKLFF.

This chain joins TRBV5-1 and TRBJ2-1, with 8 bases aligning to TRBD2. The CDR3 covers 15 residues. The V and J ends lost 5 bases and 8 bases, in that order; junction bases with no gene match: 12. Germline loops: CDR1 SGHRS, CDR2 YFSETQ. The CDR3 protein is CASSDSGAPEDEQFF. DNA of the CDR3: TGCGCCAGCAGTGATAGCGGGGCCCCGGAAGATGAGCAGTTCTTC.

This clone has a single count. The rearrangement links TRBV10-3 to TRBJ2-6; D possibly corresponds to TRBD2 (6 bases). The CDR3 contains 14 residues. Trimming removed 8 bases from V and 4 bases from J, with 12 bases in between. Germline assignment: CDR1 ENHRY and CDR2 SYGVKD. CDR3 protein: CAIGRERGANVLTF. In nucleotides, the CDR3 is TGTGCCATCGGACGGGAGAGGGGGGCCAACGTCCTGACTTTC.

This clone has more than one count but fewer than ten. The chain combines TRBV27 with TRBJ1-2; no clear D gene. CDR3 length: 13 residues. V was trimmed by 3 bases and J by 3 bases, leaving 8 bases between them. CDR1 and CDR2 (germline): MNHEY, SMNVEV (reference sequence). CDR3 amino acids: CASSLEGHYGYTF. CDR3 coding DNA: TGTGCCAGCAGTTTGGAGGGCCACTATGGCTACACCTTC.

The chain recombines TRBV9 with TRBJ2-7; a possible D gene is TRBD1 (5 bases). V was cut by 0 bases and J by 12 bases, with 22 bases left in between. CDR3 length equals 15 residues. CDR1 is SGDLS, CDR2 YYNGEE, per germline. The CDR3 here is CASSVDGAPSRLLYF. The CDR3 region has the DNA TGTGCCAGCAGCGTAGATGGGGCCCCCTCGAGGCTTTTGTACTTC.

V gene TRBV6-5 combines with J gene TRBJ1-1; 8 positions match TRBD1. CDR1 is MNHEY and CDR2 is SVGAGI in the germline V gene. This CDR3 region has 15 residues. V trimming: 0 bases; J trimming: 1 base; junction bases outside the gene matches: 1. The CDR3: CASSYSGQGNTEAFF. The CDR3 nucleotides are TGTGCCAGCAGTTACTCAGGACAGGGGAACACTGAAGCTTTCTTT.

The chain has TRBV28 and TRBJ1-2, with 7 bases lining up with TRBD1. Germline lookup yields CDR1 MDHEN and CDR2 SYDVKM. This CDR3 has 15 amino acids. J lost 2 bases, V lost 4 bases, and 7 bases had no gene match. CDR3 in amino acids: CASSSRTGGNYGYTF. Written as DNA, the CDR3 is TGTGCCAGCAGTTCGCGGACAGGCGGCAACTATGGCTACACCTTC.

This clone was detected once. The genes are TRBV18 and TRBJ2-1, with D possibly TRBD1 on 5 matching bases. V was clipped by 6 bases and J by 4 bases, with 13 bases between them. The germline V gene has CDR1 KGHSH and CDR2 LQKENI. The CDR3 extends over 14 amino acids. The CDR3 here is CASSHRTEYNEQFF. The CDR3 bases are TGTGCCAGCTCCCACAGGACGGAATACAATGAGCAGTTCTTC.

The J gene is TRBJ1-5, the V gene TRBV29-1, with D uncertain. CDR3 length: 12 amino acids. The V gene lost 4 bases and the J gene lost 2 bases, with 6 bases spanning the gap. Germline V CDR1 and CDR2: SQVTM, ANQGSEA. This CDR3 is CSVGVGNQPQHF. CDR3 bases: TGCAGCGTTGGGGTGGGCAATCAGCCCCAGCATTTT.

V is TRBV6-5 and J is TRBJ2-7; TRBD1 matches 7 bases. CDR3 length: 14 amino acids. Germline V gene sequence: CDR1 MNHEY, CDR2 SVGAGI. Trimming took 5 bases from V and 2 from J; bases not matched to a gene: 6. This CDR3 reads CASSPRDSAYEQYF. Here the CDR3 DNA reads TGTGCCAGCAGTCCCCGGGACAGCGCCTACGAGCAGTACTTC.